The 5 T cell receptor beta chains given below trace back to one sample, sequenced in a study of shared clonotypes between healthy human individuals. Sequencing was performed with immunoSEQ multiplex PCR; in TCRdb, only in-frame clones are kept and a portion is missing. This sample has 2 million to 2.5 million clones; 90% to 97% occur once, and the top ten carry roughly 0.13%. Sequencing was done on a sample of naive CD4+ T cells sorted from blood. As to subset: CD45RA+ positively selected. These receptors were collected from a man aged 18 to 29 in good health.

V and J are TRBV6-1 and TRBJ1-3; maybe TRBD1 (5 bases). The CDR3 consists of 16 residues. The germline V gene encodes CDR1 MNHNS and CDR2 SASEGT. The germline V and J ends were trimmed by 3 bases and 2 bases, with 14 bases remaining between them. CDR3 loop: CASSDRWGKAGNTIYF. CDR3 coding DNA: TGTGCCAGCAGTGACCGTTGGGGGAAGGCTGGAAACACCATATATTTT.

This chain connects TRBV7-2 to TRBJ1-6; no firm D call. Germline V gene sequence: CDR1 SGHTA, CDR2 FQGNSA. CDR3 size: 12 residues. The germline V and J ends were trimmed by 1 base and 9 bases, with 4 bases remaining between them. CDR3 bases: TGTGCCAGCAGCTTAGTCGGTTCACCCCTCCACTTT. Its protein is CASSLVGSPLHF.

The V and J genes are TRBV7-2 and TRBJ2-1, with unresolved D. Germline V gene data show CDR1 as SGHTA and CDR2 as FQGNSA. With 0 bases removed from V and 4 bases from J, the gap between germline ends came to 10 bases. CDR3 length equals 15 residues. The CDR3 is CASSLAWATYNEQFF. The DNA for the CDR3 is TGTGCCAGCAGCTTAGCGTGGGCTACTTACAATGAGCAGTTCTTC.

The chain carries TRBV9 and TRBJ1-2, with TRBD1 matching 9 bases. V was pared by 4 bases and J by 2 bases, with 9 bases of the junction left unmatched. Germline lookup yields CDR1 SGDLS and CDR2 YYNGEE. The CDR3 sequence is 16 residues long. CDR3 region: CASSTDRGPLNYGYTF. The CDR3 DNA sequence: TGTGCCAGCAGCACGGACAGGGGACCCTTAAACTATGGCTACACCTTC.

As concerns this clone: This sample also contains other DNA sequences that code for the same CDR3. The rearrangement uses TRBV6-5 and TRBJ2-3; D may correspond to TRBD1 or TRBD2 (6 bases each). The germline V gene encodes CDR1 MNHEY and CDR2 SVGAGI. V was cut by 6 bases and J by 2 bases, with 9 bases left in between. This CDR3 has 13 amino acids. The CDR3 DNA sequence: TGTGCCAGCAGGCGGGACACCACAGATACGCAGTATTTT. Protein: CASRRDTTDTQYF.